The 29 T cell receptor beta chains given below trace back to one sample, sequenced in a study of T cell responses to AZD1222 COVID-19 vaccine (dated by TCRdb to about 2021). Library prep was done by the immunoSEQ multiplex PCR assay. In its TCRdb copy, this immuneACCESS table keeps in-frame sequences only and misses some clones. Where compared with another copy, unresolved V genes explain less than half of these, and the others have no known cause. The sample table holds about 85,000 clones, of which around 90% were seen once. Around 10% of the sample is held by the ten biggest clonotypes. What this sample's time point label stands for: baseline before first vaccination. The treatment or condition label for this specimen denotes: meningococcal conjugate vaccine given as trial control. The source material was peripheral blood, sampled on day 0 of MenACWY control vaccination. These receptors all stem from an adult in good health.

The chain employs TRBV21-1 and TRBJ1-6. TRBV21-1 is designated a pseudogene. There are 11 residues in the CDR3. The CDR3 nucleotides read TGTGCCAGCGGTGTTGGGTCACCCCTCCACTTT. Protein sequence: CASGVGSPLHF.

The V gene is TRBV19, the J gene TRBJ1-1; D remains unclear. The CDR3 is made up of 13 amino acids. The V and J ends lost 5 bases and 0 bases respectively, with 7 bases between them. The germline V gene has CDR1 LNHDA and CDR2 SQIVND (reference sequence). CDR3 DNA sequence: TGTGCCAGTAGTTCGCGTGTGAACACTGAAGCTTTCTTT. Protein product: CASSSRVNTEAFF. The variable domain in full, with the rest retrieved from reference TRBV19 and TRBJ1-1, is DGGITQSPKYLFRKEGQNVTLSCEQNLNHDAMYWYRQDPGQGLRLIYYSQIVNDFQKGDIAEGYSVSREKKESFPLTVTSAQKNPTAFYLCASSSRVNTEAFFGQGTRLTVV.

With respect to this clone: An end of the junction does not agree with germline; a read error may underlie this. The CDR3 nucleotides read TGTGCCAGCAGCATAGCTCTCTCCGGGTATGGCTACACCTTC. Amino acid sequence: CASSIALSGYGYTF. The chain employs TRBV7-8 and TRBJ1-2; D is unresolved. Germline V gene sequence: CDR1 SGHVS, CDR2 FQNEAQ. The CDR3 sequence is 14 residues long.

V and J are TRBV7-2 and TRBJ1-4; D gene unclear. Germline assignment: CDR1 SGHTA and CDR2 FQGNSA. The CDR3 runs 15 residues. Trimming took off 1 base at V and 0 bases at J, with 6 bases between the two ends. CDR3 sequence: CASSLGQSTNEKLFF. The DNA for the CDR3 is TGTGCCAGCAGCTTAGGACAATCAACTAATGAAAAACTGTTTTTT.

CDR3 protein: CASSRGAGTGIMNTEAFF. The DNA of the CDR3 is TGCGCCAGCAGCCGGGGGGCCGGGACAGGGATCATGAACACTGAAGCTTTCTTT. The V gene is TRBV5-1, the J gene TRBJ1-1; TRBD1 matches 9 bases. The V gene's germline CDR1 is SGHRS and CDR2 YFSETQ. The CDR3 has 18 amino acids. With 4 bases clipped from V and 0 bases from J, the junction kept 13 bases outside the gene matches.

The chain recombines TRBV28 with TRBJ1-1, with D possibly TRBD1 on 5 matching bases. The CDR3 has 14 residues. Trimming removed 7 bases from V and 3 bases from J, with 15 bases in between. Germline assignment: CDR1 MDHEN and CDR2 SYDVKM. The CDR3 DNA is TGTGCCAGCATGGGGCAGGGCAGTTACACTGAAGCTTTCTTT. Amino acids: CASMGQGSYTEAFF. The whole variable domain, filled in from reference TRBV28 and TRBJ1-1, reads DVKVTQSSRYLVKRTGEKVFLECVQDMDHENMFWYRQDPGLGLRLIYFSYDVKMKEKGDIPEGYSVSREKKERFSLILESASTNQTSMYLCASMGQGSYTEAFFGQGTRLTVV.

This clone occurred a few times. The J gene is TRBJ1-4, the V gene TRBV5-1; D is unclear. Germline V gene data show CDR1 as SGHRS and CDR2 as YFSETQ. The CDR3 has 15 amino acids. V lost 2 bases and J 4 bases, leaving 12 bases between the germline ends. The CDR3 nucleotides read TGCGCCAGCAGCTTACAGACGGGGAATAATGAAAAACTGTTTTTT. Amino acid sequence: CASSLQTGNNEKLFF.

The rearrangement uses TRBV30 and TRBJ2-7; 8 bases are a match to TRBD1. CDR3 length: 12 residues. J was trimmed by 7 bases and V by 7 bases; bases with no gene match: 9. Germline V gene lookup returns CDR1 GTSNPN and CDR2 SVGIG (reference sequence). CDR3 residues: CASGQGREEQYF. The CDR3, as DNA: TGTGCCTCCGGACAGGGACGGGAGGAGCAGTACTTC.

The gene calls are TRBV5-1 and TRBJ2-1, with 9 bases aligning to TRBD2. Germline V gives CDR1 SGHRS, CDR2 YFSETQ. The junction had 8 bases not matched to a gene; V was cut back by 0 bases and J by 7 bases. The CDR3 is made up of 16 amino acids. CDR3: CASSLDASGMGNEQFF. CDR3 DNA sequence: TGCGCCAGCAGCTTGGACGCTAGCGGGATGGGGAATGAGCAGTTCTTC.

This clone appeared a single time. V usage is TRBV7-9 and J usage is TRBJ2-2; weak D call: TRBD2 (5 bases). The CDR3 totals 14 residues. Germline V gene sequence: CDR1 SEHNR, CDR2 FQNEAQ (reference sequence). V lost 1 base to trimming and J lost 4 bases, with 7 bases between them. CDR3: CASSLVEGTGELFF. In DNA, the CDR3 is TGTGCCAGCAGCTTAGTTGAGGGCACCGGGGAGCTGTTTTTT.

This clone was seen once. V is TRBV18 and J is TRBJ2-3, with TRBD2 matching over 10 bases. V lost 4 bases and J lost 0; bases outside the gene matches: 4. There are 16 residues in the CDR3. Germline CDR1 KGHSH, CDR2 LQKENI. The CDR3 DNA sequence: TGTGCCAGCTCACTACTGACTAGCGGGAGCACAGATACGCAGTATTTT. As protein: CASSLLTSGSTDTQYF.

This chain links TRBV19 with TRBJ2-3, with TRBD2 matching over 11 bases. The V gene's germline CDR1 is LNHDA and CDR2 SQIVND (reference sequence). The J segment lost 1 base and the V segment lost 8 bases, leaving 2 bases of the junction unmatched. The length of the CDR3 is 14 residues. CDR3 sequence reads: CASETSGGTDTQYF. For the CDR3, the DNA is TGTGCCAGTGAGACTAGCGGGGGCACAGATACGCAGTATTTT.

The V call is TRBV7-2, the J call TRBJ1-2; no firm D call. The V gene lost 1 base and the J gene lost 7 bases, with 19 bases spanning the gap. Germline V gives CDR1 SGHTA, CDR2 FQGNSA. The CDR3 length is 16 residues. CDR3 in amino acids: CASSLEGPPGPFGYTF. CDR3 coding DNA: TGTGCCAGCAGCTTAGAAGGTCCCCCGGGCCCTTTTGGCTACACCTTC.

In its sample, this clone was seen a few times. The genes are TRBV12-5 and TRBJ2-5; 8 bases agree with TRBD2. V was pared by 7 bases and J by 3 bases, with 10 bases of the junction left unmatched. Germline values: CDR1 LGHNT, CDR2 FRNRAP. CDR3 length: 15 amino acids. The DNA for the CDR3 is TGTGCTAGTGTCCTTAGCGGGGCTACGAAAGAGACCCAGTACTTC. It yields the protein CASVLSGATKETQYF.

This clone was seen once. The DNA of the CDR3 is TGTGCCAGCAGTGATAGGCCCCGGGGGGGCCTCGCCTACGAGCAGTACTTC. Translated: CASSDRPRGGLAYEQYF. The chain has TRBV2 and TRBJ2-7; 8 bases map to TRBD2. Trimming took 3 bases from V and 2 from J; bases not matched to a gene: 12. Per germline, CDR1 SNHLY and CDR2 FYNNEI. The CDR3 runs to 17 residues.

The CDR3 DNA sequence: TGTGCCATCAGTGATTCAGGGGGACCCGCCACTGAAGCTTTCTTT. The encoded protein is CAISDSGGPATEAFF. The chain carries TRBV10-3 and TRBJ1-1; 7 bases are a match to TRBD1. The J segment lost 4 bases and the V segment lost 3 bases, leaving 8 bases of the junction unmatched. The germline V gene encodes CDR1 ENHRY and CDR2 SYGVKD. This CDR3 region has 15 residues.

CDR3 nucleotides: TGTGCCAGCAGCCCGCGATGGGACTCGAGCTCTGGAAACACCATATATTTT. This gives the protein CASSPRWDSSSGNTIYF. The chain is built from TRBV13 and TRBJ1-3; possible D gene TRBD1, 5 bases. Germline loops: CDR1 PRHDT, CDR2 FYEKMQ (reference sequence). V dropped 5 bases and J dropped 0 bases, with 17 bases sitting between them. The CDR3 covers 17 residues.

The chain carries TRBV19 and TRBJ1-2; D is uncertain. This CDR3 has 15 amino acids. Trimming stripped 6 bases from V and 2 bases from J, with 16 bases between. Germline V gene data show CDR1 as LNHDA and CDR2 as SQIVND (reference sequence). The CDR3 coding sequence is TGTGCCAGTAGCGCGCAACAAGGCCAGAACTATGGCTACACCTTC. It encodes CASSAQQGQNYGYTF.

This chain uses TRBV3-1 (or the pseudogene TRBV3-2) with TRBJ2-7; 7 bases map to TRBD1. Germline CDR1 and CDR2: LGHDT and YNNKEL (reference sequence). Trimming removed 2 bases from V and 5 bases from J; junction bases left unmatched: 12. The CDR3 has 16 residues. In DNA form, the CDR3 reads TGTGCCAGCAGCCAAACGGTCCCCAGGGGGACCCACGAGCAGTACTTC. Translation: CASSQTVPRGTHEQYF.

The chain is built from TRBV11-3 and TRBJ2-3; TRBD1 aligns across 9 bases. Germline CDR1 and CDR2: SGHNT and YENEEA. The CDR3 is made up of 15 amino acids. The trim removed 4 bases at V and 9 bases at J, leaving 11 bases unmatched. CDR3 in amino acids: CASSSSLTGGRTQYF. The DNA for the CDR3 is TGTGCCAGCAGCTCAAGCCTTACAGGGGGCAGGACGCAGTATTTT.

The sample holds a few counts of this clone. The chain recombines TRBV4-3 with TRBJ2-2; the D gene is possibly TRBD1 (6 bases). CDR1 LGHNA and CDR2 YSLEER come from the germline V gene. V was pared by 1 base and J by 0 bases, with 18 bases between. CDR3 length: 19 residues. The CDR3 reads CASSQVAGVRSANTGELFF. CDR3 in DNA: TGCGCCAGCAGCCAAGTGGCAGGGGTCCGATCGGCGAACACCGGGGAGCTGTTTTTT.

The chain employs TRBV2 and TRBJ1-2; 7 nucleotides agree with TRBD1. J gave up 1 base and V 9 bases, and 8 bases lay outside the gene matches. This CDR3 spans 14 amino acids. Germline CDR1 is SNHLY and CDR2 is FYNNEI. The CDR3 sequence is CARITTGVNYGYTF. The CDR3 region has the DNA TGTGCCAGAATTACAACAGGGGTTAACTATGGCTACACCTTC.

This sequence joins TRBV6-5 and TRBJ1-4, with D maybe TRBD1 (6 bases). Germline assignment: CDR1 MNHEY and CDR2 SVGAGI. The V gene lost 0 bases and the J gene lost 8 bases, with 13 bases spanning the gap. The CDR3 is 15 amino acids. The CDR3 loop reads CASSYSGGNGEKLFF. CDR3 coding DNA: TGTGCCAGCAGTTACTCAGGGGGGAACGGAGAAAAACTGTTTTTT.

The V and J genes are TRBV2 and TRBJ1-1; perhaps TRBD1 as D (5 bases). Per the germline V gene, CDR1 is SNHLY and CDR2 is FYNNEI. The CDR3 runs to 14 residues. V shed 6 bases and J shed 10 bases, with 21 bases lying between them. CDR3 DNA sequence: TGTGCCAGCAGCTCCGGGACGGTTGAAGTATCAGCTTTCTTT. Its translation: CASSSGTVEVSAFF.

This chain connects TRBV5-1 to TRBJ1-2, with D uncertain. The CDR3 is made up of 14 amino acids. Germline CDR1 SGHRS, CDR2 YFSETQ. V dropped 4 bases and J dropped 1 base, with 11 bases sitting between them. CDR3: CASSASDGNYGYTF. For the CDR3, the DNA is TGCGCCAGCAGCGCCTCGGACGGTAACTATGGCTACACCTTC.

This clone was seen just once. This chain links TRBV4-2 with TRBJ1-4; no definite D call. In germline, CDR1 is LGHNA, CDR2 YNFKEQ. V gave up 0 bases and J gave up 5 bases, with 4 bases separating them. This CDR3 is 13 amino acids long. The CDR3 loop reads CASSQDVNEKLFF. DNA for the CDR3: TGTGCCAGCAGCCAAGACGTGAATGAAAAACTGTTTTTT.

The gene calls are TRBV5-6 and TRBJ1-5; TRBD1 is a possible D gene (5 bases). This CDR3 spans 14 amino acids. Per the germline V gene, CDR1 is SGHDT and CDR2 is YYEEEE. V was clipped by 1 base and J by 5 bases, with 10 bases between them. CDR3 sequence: CASSLYRSYQPQHF. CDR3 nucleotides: TGTGCCAGCAGCTTGTACAGGTCTTATCAGCCCCAGCATTTT.

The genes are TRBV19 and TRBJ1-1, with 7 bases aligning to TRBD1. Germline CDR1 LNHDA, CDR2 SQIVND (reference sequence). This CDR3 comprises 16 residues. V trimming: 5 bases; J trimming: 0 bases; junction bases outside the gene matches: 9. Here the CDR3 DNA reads TGTGCCAGTAGTCCCCGGGACAGCATCATGAACACTGAAGCTTTCTTT. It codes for CASSPRDSIMNTEAFF.

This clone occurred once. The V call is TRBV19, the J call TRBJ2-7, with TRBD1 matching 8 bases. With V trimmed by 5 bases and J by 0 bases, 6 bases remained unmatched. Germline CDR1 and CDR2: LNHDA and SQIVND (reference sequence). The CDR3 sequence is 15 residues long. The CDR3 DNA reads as TGTGCCAGTAGTGTCGGGACAGGCCTCTCCTACGAGCAGTACTTC. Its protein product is CASSVGTGLSYEQYF. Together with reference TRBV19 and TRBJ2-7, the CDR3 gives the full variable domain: DGGITQSPKYLFRKEGQNVTLSCEQNLNHDAMYWYRQDPGQGLRLIYYSQIVNDFQKGDIAEGYSVSREKKESFPLTVTSAQKNPTAFYLCASSVGTGLSYEQYFGPGTRLTVT.